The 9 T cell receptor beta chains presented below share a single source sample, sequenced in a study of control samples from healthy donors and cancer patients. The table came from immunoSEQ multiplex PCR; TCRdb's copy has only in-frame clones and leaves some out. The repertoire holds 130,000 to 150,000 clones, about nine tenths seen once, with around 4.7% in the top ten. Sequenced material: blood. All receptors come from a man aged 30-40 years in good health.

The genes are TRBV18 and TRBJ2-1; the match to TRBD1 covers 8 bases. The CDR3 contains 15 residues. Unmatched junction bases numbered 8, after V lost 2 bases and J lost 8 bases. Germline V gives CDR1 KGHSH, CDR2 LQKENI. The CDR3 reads CASSPSTGGSHEQFF. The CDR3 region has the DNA TGTGCCAGCTCACCATCCACAGGGGGTTCCCATGAGCAGTTCTTC.

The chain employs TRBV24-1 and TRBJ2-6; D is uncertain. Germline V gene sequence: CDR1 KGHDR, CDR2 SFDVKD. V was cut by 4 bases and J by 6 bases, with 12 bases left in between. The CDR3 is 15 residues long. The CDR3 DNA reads TGTGCCACCAGTGACCGCGTAGGTCAGGCCAACGTCCTGACTTTC. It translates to CATSDRVGQANVLTF.

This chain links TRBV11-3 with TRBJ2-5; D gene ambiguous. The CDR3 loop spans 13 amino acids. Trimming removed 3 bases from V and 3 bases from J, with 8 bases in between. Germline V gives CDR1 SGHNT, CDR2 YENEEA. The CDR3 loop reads CASSFGLEETQYF. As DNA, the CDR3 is TGTGCCAGCAGCTTCGGGCTAGAAGAGACCCAGTACTTC.

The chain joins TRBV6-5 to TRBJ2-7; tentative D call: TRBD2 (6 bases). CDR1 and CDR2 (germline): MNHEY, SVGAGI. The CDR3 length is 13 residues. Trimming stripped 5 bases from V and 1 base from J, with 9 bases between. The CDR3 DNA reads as TGTGCCAGCAGTCTGCGGGAATCCTACGAGCAGTACTTC. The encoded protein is CASSLRESYEQYF.

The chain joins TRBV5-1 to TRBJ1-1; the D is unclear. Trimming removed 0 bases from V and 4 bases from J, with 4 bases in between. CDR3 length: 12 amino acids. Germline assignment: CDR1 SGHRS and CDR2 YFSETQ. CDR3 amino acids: CASSLVATEAFF. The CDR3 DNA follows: TGCGCCAGCAGCTTGGTGGCCACTGAAGCTTTCTTT. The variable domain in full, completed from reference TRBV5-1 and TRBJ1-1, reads KAGVTQTPRYLIKTRGQQVTLSCSPISGHRSVSWYQQTPGQGLQFLFEYFSETQRNKGNFPGRFSGRQFSNSRSEMNVSTLELGDSALYLCASSLVATEAFFGQGTRLTVV.

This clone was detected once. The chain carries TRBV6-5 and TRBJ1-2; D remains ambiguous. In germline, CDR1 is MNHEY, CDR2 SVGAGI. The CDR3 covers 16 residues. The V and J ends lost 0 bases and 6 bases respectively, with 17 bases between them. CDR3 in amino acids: CASSYSGPYPTNGYTF. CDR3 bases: TGTGCCAGCAGTTACTCCGGGCCTTACCCTACTAATGGCTACACCTTC.

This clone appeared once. CDR3 loop: CASSELVRNTEAFF. The DNA of the CDR3 is TGTGCCAGCAGTGAACTTGTAAGGAACACTGAAGCTTTCTTT. The chain uses TRBV6-1 and TRBJ1-1; D gene ambiguous. The ends were cut back, 2 bases at V and 1 base at J, with 8 bases in the middle. The CDR3 contains 14 residues. CDR1 and CDR2 from the germline V gene are MNHNS and SASEGT.

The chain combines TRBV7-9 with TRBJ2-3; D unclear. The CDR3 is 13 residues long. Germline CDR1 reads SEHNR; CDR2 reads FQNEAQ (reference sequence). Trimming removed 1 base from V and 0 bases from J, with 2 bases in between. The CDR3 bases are TGTGCCAGCAGCTTAGTTAGCACAGATACGCAGTATTTT. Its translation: CASSLVSTDTQYF.

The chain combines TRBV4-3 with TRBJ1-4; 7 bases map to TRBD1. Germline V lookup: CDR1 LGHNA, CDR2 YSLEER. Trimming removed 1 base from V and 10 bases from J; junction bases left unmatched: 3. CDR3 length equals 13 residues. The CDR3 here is CASSQGQGRKLFF. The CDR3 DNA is TGCGCCAGCAGCCAAGGACAGGGAAGAAAACTGTTTTTT.